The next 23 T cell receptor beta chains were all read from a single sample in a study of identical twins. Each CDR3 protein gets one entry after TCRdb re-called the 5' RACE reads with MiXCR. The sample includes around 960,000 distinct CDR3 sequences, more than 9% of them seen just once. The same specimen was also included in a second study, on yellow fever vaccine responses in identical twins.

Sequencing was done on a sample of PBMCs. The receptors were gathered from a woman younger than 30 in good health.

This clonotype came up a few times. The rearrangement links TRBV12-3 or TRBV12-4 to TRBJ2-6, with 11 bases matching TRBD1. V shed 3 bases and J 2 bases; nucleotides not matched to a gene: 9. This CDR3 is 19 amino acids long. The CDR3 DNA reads TGTGCCAGCAGTTTCGGCTTAGGGACAGGGGGAACTGGGGCCAACGTCCTGACTTTC. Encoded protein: CASSFGLGTGGTGANVLTF.

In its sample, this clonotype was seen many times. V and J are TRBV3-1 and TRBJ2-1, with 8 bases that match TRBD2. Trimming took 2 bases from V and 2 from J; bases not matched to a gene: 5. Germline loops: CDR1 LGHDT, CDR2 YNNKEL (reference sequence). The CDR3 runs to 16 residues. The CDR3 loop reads CASSQPGTSPYNEQFF. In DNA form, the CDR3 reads TGTGCCAGCAGCCAACCCGGGACTAGTCCCTACAATGAGCAGTTCTTC.

The CDR3 DNA reads TGTGCCAGCTCACCCGGGAAAACGGGGCCCAATGAGCAGTTCTTC. Amino acids: CASSPGKTGPNEQFF. V usage is TRBV18 and J usage is TRBJ2-1; D tentatively fits TRBD1 or TRBD2 (5 bases each). Germline V CDR1 and CDR2: KGHSH, LQKENI. Trimming cost V 3 bases and J 6 bases, with 15 bases left between them. CDR3 length: 15 amino acids.

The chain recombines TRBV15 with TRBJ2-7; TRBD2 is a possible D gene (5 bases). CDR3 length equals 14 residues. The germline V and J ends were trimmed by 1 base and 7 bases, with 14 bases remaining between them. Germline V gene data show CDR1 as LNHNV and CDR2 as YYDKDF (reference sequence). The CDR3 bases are TGTGCCACCAGCAGAGTTTCTGCGTCGGGGGAGCAGTACTTC. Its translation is CATSRVSASGEQYF.

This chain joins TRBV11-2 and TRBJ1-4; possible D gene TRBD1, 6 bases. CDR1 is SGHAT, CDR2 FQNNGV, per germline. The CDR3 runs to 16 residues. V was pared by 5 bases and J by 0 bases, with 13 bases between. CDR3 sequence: CASSPNRAPTNEKLFF. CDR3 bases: TGTGCCAGCAGCCCGAACAGGGCCCCAACTAATGAAAAACTGTTTTTT.

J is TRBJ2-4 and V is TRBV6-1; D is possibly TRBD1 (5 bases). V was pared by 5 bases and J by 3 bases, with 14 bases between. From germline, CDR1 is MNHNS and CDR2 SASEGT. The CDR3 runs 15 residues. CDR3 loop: CASSQIDSLKNIQYF. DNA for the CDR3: TGTGCCAGCAGTCAAATCGACAGCCTCAAAAACATTCAGTACTTC.

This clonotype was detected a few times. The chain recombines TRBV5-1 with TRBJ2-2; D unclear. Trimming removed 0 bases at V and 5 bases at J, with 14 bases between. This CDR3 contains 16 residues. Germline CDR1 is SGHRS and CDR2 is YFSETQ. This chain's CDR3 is CASSLVESTRTGELFF. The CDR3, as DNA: TGCGCCAGCAGCTTGGTGGAGAGCACGAGGACCGGGGAGCTGTTTTTT.

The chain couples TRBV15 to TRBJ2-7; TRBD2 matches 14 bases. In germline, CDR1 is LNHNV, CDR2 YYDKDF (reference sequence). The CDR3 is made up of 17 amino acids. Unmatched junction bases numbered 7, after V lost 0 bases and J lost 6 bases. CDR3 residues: CATSRERGLAGVSEQYF. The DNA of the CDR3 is TGTGCCACCAGCAGAGAACGGGGACTAGCGGGAGTCTCCGAGCAGTACTTC.

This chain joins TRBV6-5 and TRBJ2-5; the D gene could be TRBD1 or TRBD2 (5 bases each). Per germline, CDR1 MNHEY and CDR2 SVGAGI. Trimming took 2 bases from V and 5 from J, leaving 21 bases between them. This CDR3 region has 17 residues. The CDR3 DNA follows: TGTGCCAGCAGTTACGGGGCGCTCGGGACGAGGGCCGAGACCCAGTACTTC. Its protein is CASSYGALGTRAETQYF.

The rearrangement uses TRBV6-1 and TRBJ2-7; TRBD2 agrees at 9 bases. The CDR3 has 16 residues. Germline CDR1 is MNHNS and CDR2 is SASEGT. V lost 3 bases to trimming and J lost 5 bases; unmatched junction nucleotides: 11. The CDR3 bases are TGTGCCAGCAGTGAGCTAGCGGGACAATCGAGGAACGAGCAGTACTTC. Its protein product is CASSELAGQSRNEQYF.

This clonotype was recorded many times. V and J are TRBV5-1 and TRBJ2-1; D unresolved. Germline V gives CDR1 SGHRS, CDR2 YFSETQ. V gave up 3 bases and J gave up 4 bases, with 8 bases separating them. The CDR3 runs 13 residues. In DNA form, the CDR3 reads TGCGCCAGCAGCTCAAAAGAGTACAATGAGCAGTTCTTC. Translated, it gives CASSSKEYNEQFF.

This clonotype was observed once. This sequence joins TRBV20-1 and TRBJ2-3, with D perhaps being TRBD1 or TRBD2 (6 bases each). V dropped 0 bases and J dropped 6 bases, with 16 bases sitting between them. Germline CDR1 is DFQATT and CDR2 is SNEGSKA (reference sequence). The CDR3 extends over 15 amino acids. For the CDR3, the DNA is TGCAGTGCTAGAGATCCCGGGGGCGTGGGTGATACGCAGTATTTT. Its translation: CSARDPGGVGDTQYF.

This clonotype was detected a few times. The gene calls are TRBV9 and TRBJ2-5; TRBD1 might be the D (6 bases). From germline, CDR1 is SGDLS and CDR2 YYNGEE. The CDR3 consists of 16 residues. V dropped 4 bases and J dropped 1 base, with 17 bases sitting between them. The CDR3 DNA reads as TGTGCCAGCAGCAAAAACTCCCGGGACACCCAAGAGACCCAGTACTTC. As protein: CASSKNSRDTQETQYF. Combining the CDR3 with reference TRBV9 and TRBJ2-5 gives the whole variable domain DSGVTQTPKHLITATGQRVTLRCSPRSGDLSVYWYQQSLDQGLQFLIQYYNGEERAKGNILERFSAQQFPDLHSELNLSSLELGDSALYFCASSKNSRDTQETQYFGPGTRLLVL.

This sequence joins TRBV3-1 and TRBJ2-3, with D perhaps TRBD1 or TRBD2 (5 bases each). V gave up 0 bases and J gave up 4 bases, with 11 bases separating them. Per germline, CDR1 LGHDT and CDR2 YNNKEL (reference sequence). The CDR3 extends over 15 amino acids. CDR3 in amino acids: CASSQEGVAADTQYF. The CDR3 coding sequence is TGTGCCAGCAGCCAAGAGGGGGTAGCCGCAGATACGCAGTATTTT.

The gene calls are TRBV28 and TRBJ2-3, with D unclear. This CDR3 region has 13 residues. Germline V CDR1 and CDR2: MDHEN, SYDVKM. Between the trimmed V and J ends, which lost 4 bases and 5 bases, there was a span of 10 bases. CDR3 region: CASSSEMRDTQYF. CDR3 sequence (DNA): TGTGCCAGCAGTTCCGAAATGAGAGATACGCAGTATTTT.

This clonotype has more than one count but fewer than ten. CDR3 sequence: CASSLSGGTNEKLFF. The CDR3 DNA reads as TGTGCCAGCAGTTTATCGGGCGGAACTAATGAAAAACTGTTTTTT. The chain uses TRBV28 and TRBJ1-4; D gene ambiguous. CDR1 and CDR2 (germline): MDHEN, SYDVKM. The CDR3 extends over 15 amino acids. V lost 1 base to trimming and J lost 1 base, with 7 bases between them.

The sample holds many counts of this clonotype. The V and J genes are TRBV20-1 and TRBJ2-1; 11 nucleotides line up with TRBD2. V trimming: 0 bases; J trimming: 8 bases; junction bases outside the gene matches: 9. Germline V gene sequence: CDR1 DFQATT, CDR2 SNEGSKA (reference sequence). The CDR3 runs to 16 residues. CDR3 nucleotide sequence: TGCAGTGCTAGAGATGTGATAGCGGGAGGGCTCGATGAGCAGTTCTTC. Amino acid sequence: CSARDVIAGGLDEQFF.

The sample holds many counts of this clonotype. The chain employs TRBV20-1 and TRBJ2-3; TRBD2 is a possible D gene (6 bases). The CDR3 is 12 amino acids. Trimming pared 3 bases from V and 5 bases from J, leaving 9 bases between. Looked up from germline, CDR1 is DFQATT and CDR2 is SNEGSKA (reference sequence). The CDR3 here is CSASRLVDTQYF. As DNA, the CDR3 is TGCAGTGCTAGTCGACTAGTAGATACGCAGTATTTT.

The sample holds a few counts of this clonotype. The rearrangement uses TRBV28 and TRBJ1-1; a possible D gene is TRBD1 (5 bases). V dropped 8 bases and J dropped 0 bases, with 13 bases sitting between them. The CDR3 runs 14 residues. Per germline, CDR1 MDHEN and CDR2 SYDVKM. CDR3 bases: TGTGCCAGCCCCCCGCGAGGGGTGAACACTGAAGCTTTCTTT. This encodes CASPPRGVNTEAFF.

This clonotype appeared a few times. The CDR3 spells CASSPMTTSPQYF. In DNA form, the CDR3 reads TGTGCCAGCAGCCCAATGACCACCTCTCCGCAGTATTTT. The chain is built from TRBV4-2 and TRBJ2-3; D call uncertain. V was clipped by 4 bases and J by 10 bases, with 15 bases between them. The CDR3 consists of 13 residues. CDR1 LGHNA and CDR2 YNFKEQ come from the germline V gene.

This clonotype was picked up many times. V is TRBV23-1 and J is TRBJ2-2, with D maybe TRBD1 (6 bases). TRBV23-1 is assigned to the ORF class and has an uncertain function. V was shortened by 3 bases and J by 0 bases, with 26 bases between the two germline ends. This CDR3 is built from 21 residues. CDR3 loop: CASSHPGQRNTSCSNTGELFF. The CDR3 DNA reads TGCGCCAGCAGTCATCCGGGACAACGGAACACCTCTTGTTCGAACACCGGGGAGCTGTTTTTT.

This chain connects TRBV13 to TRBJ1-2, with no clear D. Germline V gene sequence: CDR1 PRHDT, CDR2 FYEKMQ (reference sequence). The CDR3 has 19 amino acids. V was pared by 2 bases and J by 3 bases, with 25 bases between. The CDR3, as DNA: TGTGCCAGCAGCTTATGCGGGCTTGGTCTTCCCCCGCCCGACTATGGCTACACCTTC. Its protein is CASSLCGLGLPPPDYGYTF.

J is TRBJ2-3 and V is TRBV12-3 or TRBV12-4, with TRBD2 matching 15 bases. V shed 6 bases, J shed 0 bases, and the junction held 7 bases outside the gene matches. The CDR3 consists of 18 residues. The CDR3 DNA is TGTGCCAGCAGCCCAGGGACTAGCGGGAGGACGAGCACAGATACGCAGTATTTT. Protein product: CASSPGTSGRTSTDTQYF.